The 5 T cell receptor beta chains presented below share a single source sample, sequenced in a study of T cell responses to AZD1222 COVID-19 vaccine. TCRdb keeps only in-frame clones here, not all; method: immunoSEQ multiplex PCR. Here the sample spans roughly 100,000 clones, about nine tenths being singletons. This sample comprised peripheral blood, obtained on day 0 of AZD1222 vaccination. These receptors were obtained from an adult in good health.

This chain connects TRBV9 to TRBJ2-2; 8 bases are shared with TRBD2. CDR1 and CDR2 (germline): SGDLS, YYNGEE. The J segment lost 5 bases and the V segment lost 3 bases, leaving 9 bases of the junction unmatched. The CDR3 has 16 residues. CDR3 coding DNA: TGTGCCAGCAGCGGAGAGCATCCGGGGGGGACCGGGGAGCTGTTTTTT. Its protein product is CASSGEHPGGTGELFF. Looking up the rest from reference TRBV9 and TRBJ2-2 gives the full variable domain: DSGVTQTPKHLITATGQRVTLRCSPRSGDLSVYWYQQSLDQGLQFLIQYYNGEERAKGNILERFSAQQFPDLHSELNLSSLELGDSALYFCASSGEHPGGTGELFFGEGSRLTVL.

The gene calls are TRBV23-1 and TRBJ1-2, with 9 bases lining up with TRBD1. TRBV23-1 qualifies as an ORF whose function is uncertain. J was trimmed by 5 bases and V by 8 bases; bases with no gene match: 12. CDR3 size: 15 residues. The CDR3 here is CASGDRERFGYGYTF. CDR3 sequence (DNA): TGCGCCAGCGGGGACAGGGAAAGGTTTGGGTATGGCTACACCTTC.

This chain joins TRBV7-2 and TRBJ1-3, with D hard to call. The V end was cut by 1 base, the J end by 4 bases, with 5 bases between. Germline loops: CDR1 SGHTA, CDR2 FQGNSA. CDR3 length: 13 amino acids. CDR3 sequence: CASSLEAGNTIYF. DNA for the CDR3: TGTGCCAGCAGCTTAGAAGCCGGAAACACCATATATTTT.

The chain carries TRBV27 and TRBJ1-1; weak D call: TRBD1 (5 bases). The CDR3 extends over 14 amino acids. Germline V gene data show CDR1 as MNHEY and CDR2 as SMNVEV (reference sequence). V lost 5 bases to trimming and J lost 4 bases, with 14 bases between them. CDR3 protein: CASSGKGLLTEAFF. The CDR3 nucleotides are TGTGCCAGCAGTGGAAAGGGGCTGCTCACTGAAGCTTTCTTT.

The chain is built from TRBV9 and TRBJ1-6, with D possibly matching TRBD1 (6 bases). The CDR3 has 14 amino acids. Trimming pared 6 bases from V and 6 bases from J, leaving 13 bases between. CDR1 is SGDLS, CDR2 YYNGEE, per germline. In DNA form, the CDR3 reads TGTGCCAGCACGAGGGGGGCAGGTAATTCACCCCTCCACTTT. It translates to CASTRGAGNSPLHF. The full variable domain, completed using reference TRBV9 and TRBJ1-6, is DSGVTQTPKHLITATGQRVTLRCSPRSGDLSVYWYQQSLDQGLQFLIQYYNGEERAKGNILERFSAQQFPDLHSELNLSSLELGDSALYFCASTRGAGNSPLHFGNGTRLTVT.